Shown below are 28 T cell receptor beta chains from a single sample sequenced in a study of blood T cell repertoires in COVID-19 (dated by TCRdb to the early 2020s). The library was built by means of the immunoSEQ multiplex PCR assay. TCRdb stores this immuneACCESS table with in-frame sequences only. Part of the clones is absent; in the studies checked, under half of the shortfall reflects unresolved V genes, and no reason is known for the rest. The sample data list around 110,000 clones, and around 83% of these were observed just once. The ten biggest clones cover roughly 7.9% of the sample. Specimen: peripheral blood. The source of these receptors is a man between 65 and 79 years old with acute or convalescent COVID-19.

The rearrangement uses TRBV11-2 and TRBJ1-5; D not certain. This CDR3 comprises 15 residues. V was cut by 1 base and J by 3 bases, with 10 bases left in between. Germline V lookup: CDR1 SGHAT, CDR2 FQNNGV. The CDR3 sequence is CASSLGSGLNQPQHF. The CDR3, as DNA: TGTGCCAGCAGCTTAGGCAGTGGTCTCAATCAGCCCCAGCATTTT. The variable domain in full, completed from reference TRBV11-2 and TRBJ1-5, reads EAGVAQSPRYKIIEKRQSVAFWCNPISGHATLYWYQQILGQGPKLLIQFQNNGVVDDSQLPKDRFSAERLKGVDSTLKIQPAKLEDSAVYLCASSLGSGLNQPQHFGDGTRLSIL.

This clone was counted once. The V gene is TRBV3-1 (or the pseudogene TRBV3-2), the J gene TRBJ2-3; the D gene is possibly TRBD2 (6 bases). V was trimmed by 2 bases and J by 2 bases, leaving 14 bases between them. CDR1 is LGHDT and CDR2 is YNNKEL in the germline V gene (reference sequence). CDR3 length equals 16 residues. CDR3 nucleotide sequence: TGTGCCAGCAGCCAAATGCGGGGCGCACTCACAGATACGCAGTATTTT. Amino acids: CASSQMRGALTDTQYF.

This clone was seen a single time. The CDR3 bases are TGTGCCAGCAGCTTAACTCAGGGCAACTATGGCTACACCTTC. Its protein is CASSLTQGNYGYTF. The V and J genes are TRBV7-9 and TRBJ1-2, with D perhaps TRBD1 (5 bases). CDR1 is SEHNR and CDR2 is FQNEAQ in the germline V gene (reference sequence). Trimming took off 2 bases at V and 2 bases at J, with 9 bases between the two ends. CDR3 length: 14 amino acids.

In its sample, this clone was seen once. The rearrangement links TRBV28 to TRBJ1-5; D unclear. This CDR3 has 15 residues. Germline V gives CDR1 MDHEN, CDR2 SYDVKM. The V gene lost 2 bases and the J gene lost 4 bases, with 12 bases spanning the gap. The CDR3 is CASSLEGVGNQPQHF. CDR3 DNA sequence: TGTGCCAGCAGTTTAGAGGGAGTAGGAAATCAGCCCCAGCATTTT. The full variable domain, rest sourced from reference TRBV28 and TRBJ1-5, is DVKVTQSSRYLVKRTGEKVFLECVQDMDHENMFWYRQDPGLGLRLIYFSYDVKMKEKGDIPEGYSVSREKKERFSLILESASTNQTSMYLCASSLEGVGNQPQHFGDGTRLSIL.

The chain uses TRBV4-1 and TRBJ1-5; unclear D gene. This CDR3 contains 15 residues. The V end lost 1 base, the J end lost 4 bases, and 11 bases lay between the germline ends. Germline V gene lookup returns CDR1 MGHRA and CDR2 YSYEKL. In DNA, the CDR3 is TGCGCCAGCAGCCAAGTGATCGCCAGAAATCAGCCCCAGCATTTT. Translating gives CASSQVIARNQPQHF.

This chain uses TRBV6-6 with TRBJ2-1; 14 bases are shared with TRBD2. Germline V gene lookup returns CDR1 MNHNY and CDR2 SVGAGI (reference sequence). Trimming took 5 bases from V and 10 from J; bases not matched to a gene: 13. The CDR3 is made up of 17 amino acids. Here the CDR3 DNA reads TGTGCCAGCAGTCCTCTGGGGGGGACTAGCGGGAGAGAGGAGCAGTTCTTC. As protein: CASSPLGGTSGREEQFF.

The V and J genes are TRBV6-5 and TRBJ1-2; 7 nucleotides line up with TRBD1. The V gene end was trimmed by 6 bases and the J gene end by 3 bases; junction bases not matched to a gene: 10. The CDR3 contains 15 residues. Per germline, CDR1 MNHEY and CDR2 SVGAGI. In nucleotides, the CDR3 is TGTGCCAGCAGCAAGGGACAGCCTGGGGACTATGGCTACACCTTC. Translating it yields CASSKGQPGDYGYTF.

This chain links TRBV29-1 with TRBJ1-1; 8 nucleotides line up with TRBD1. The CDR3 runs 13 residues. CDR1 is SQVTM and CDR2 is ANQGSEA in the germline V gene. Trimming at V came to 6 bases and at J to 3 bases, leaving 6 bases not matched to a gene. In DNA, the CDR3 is TGCAGCGTCCGGACAGGGTACGACACTGAAGCTTTCTTT. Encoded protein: CSVRTGYDTEAFF.

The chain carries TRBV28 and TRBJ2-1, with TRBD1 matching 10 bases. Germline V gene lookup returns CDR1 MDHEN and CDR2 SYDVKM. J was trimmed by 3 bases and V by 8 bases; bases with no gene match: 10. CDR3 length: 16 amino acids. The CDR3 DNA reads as TGTGCCAGCTCCCCATATGGGACAGGGGTCTACAATGAGCAGTTCTTC. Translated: CASSPYGTGVYNEQFF. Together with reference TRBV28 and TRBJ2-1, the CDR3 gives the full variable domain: DVKVTQSSRYLVKRTGEKVFLECVQDMDHENMFWYRQDPGLGLRLIYFSYDVKMKEKGDIPEGYSVSREKKERFSLILESASTNQTSMYLCASSPYGTGVYNEQFFGPGTRLTVL.

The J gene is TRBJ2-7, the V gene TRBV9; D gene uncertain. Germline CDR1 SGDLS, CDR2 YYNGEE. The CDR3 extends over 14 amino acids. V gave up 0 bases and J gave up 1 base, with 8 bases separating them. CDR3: CASSVGYKSYEQYF. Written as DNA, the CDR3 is TGTGCCAGCAGCGTAGGTTACAAGTCCTACGAGCAGTACTTC. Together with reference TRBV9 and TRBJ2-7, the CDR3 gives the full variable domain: DSGVTQTPKHLITATGQRVTLRCSPRSGDLSVYWYQQSLDQGLQFLIQYYNGEERAKGNILERFSAQQFPDLHSELNLSSLELGDSALYFCASSVGYKSYEQYFGPGTRLTVT.

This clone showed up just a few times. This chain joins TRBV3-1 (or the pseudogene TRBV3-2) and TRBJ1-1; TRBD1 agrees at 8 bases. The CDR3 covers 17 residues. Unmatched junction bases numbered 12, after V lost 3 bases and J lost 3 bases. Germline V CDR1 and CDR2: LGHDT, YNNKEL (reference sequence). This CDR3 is CASSQEQGGRMDTEAFF. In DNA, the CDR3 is TGTGCCAGCAGCCAGGAACAGGGGGGAAGAATGGACACTGAAGCTTTCTTT.

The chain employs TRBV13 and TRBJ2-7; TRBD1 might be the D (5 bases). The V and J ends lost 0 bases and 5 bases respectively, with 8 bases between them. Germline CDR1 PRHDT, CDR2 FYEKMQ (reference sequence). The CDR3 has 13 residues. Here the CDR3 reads CASSLGQGNEQYF. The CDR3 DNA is TGTGCCAGCAGCTTAGGTCAGGGTAACGAGCAGTACTTC. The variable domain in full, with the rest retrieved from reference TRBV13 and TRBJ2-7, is AAGVIQSPRHLIKEKRETATLKCYPIPRHDTVYWYQQGPGQDPQFLISFYEKMQSDKGSIPDRFSAQQFSDYHSELNMSSLELGDSALYFCASSLGQGNEQYFGPGTRLTVT.

CDR3 nucleotides: TGTGCCAGCAGCTTAGTAATAAGTGGGGGGGGCAATGAGCAGTTCTTC. Translated: CASSLVISGGGNEQFF. The chain recombines TRBV7-8 with TRBJ2-1, with TRBD2 identical over 7 bases. The germline CDR1 and CDR2 sequences are SGHVS and FQNEAQ. Losses at the gene ends were 1 base for V and 6 bases for J; bases not matched to a gene: 9. The CDR3 extends over 16 amino acids.

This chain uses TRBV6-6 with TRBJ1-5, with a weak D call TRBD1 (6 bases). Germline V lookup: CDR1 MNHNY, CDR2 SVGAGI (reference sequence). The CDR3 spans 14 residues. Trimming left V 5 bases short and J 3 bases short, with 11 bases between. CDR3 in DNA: TGTGCCAGCAGTATTCAGGGGACCAATCAGCCCCAGCATTTT. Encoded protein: CASSIQGTNQPQHF.

CDR3 protein: CASSLGEEKTQYF. The DNA of the CDR3 is TGTGCCAGCAGCCTGGGTGAGGAAAAGACCCAGTACTTC. The V gene is TRBV7-7, the J gene TRBJ2-5; D not certain. There are 13 residues in the CDR3. The germline V gene has CDR1 SSHAT and CDR2 FNYEAQ (reference sequence). V gave up 5 bases and J gave up 6 bases, with 13 bases separating them.

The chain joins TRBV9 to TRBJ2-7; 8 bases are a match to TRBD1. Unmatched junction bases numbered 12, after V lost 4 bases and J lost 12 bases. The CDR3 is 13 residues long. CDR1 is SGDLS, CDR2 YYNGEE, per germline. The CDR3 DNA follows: TGTGCCAGCAGCCCCTGGACAGGGAGTGTTCGGTACTTC. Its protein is CASSPWTGSVRYF.

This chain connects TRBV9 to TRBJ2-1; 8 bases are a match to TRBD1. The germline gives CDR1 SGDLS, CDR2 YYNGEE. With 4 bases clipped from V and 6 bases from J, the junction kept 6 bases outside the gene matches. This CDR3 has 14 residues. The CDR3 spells CASSSPGGPNEQFF. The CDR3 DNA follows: TGTGCCAGCAGCTCACCAGGGGGCCCCAATGAGCAGTTCTTC. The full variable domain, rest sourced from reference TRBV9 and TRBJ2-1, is DSGVTQTPKHLITATGQRVTLRCSPRSGDLSVYWYQQSLDQGLQFLIQYYNGEERAKGNILERFSAQQFPDLHSELNLSSLELGDSALYFCASSSPGGPNEQFFGPGTRLTVL.

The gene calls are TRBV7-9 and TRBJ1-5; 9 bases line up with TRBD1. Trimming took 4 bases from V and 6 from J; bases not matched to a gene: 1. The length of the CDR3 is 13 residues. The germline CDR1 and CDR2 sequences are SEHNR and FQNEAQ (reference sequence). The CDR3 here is CASSSDRGQPQHF. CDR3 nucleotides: TGTGCCAGCAGCTCGGACAGGGGTCAGCCCCAGCATTTT.

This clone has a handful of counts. The chain's CDR3 is CASSRTGASEKLFF. The CDR3 DNA sequence: TGCGCCAGCAGCCGGACAGGGGCTAGTGAAAAACTGTTTTTT. The rearrangement links TRBV5-1 to TRBJ1-4; 9 bases match TRBD1. The CDR3 spans 14 residues. The V and J ends lost 4 bases and 7 bases, in that order; junction bases with no gene match: 5. Germline V gene sequence: CDR1 SGHRS, CDR2 YFSETQ.

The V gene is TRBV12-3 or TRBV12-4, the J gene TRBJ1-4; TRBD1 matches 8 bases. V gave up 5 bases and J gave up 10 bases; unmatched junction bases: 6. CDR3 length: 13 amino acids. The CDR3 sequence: CASSTNRGGKLFF. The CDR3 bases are TGTGCCAGCAGTACGAACAGGGGGGGAAAACTGTTTTTT.

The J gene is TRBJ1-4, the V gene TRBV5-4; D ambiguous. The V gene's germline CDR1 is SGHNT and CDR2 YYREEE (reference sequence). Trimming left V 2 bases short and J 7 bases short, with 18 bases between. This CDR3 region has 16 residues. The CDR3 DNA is TGTGCCAGCAGCTTCTCGGACGGTCCCCGGGGTGAAAAACTGTTTTTT. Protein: CASSFSDGPRGEKLFF.

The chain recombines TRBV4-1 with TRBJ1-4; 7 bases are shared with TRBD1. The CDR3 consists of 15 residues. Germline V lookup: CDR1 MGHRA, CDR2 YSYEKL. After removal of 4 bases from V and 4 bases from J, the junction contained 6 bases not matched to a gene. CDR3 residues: CASSLQQGLNEKLFF. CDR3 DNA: TGCGCCAGCAGCCTCCAACAGGGGCTTAATGAAAAACTGTTTTTT.

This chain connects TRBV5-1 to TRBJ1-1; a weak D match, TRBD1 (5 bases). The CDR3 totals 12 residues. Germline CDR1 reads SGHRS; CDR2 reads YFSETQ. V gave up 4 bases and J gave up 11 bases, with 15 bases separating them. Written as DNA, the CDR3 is TGCGCCAGCAGCCCAGACAGATTCGGGGCTTTCTTT. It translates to CASSPDRFGAFF.

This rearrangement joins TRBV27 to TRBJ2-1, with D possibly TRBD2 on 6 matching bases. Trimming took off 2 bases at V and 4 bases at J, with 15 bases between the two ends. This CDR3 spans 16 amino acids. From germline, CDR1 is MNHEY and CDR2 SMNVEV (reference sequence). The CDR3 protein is CASSLKPLGSYNEQFF. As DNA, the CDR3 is TGTGCCAGCAGTTTAAAACCACTCGGGAGTTACAATGAGCAGTTCTTC.

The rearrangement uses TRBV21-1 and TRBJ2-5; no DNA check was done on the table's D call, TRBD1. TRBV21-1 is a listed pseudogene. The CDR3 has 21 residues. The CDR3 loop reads CASSKARIISRRYRGWETQYF. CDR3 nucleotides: TGTGCCAGCAGCAAAGCTCGCATTATATCCCGTCGATACAGGGGCTGGGAGACCCAGTACTTC.

This CDR3 reads CASRYRDRDQPQHF. As DNA, the CDR3 is TGTGCCAGCAGATACCGGGACAGAGATCAGCCCCAGCATTTT. The chain links TRBV2 to TRBJ1-5; 7 nucleotides align to TRBD1. Germline values: CDR1 SNHLY, CDR2 FYNNEI. V lost 6 bases and J lost 5; bases outside the gene matches: 7. This CDR3 region has 14 residues.

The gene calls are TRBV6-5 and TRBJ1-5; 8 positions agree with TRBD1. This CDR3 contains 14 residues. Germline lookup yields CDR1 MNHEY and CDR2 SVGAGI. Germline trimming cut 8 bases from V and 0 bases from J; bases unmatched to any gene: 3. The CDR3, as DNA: TGTGCCAGCGGGACAGGCAATAGCAATCAGCCCCAGCATTTT. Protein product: CASGTGNSNQPQHF.

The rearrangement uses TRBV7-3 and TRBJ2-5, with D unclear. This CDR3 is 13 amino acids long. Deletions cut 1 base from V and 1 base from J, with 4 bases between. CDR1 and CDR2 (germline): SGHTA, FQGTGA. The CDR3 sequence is CASSLRPQETQYF. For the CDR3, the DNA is TGTGCCAGCAGCTTAAGGCCCCAAGAGACCCAGTACTTC.